This entry features one T cell receptor (beta chain) sequence. Its antigen is not known. The sample originates from a study of cytomegalovirus exposure and HLA in healthy donors. Notes on the study in general: Another analysis was done later, and it associated approximately 18,000 TCR beta sequences with HLA alleles at 0.05 false discovery rate.

The PCR made use of 60 Vbeta and 13 Jbeta primers. Repertoires were generated with immunoSEQ multiplex PCR, while TCRdb's copy carries only in-frame clones and drops some. The sample data list under 200,000 clones. The sequence came from a man aged 30-40 years in good health and CMV-seronegative. Input material: PBMCs.

The CDR3 sequence: CASSLVTGGTGELFF. CDR3 nucleotides: TGTGCCAGTAGTTTGGTGACAGGGGGGACCGGGGAGCTGTTTTTT. This sequence joins TRBV19 and TRBJ2-2, with 9 nucleotides matching TRBD1. The CDR3 is made up of 15 amino acids. Germline trimming cut 5 bases from V and 5 bases from J; bases unmatched to any gene: 6. Germline CDR1 LNHDA, CDR2 SQIVND (reference sequence).